Below are 27 T cell receptor beta chains sequenced from a single sample in a study of cytomegalovirus exposure and HLA in healthy donors. Amplification used 60 Vbeta primers and 13 Jbeta primers. Method: immunoSEQ multiplex PCR; TCRdb's copy keeps in-frame clones and lacks some. The sample holds under 200,000 clones, 73% seen once. The sequenced sample consisted of PBMCs. All receptors derive from a young woman in good health and CMV-seropositive.

This sequence joins TRBV27 and TRBJ2-1; a weak D match, TRBD2 (6 bases). Germline V lookup: CDR1 MNHEY, CDR2 SMNVEV (reference sequence). This CDR3 spans 12 amino acids. Trimming left V 10 bases short and J 3 bases short, with 10 bases between. The CDR3 protein is CATWGDYNEQFF. The DNA of the CDR3 is TGTGCCACGTGGGGGGACTACAATGAGCAGTTCTTC.

In this sample, this clone turned up a few times. V and J are TRBV9 and TRBJ1-2; 7 bases align to TRBD1. The CDR3 extends over 12 amino acids. CDR1 and CDR2 (germline): SGDLS, YYNGEE. Trimming at V came to 3 bases and at J to 9 bases, leaving 5 bases not matched to a gene. The CDR3 loop reads CASSAGDSRYTF. CDR3 coding DNA: TGTGCCAGCAGCGCAGGGGACAGTCGCTACACCTTC.

This chain connects TRBV2 to TRBJ2-3; 11 nucleotides agree with TRBD1. The CDR3 runs 20 residues. Looked up from germline, CDR1 is SNHLY and CDR2 is FYNNEI. J lost 1 base, V lost 9 bases, and 21 bases had no gene match. The CDR3: CARSGTGGTISTVRTDTQYF. The CDR3, as DNA: TGTGCCAGATCCGGGACAGGGGGAACCATTTCGACGGTACGCACAGATACGCAGTATTTT.

This clone was seen more than once but under ten times. The V and J genes are TRBV13 and TRBJ2-4; TRBD1 agrees at 7 bases. The germline V gene has CDR1 PRHDT and CDR2 FYEKMQ (reference sequence). The CDR3 totals 16 residues. V lost 9 bases and J lost 2; bases outside the gene matches: 13. The CDR3 is CASSVRDSHSKNIQYF. The CDR3 DNA sequence: TGTGCCAGTTCAGTAAGGGACAGCCATTCCAAAAACATTCAGTACTTC.

V gene TRBV10-3 combines with J gene TRBJ1-2, with 11 bases that match TRBD1. Germline lookup yields CDR1 ENHRY and CDR2 SYGVKD. Losses at the gene ends were 3 bases for V and 6 bases for J; bases not matched to a gene: 6. The CDR3 covers 15 residues. The DNA of the CDR3 is TGTGCCATCAGTGACTGGGACAGGGGGTCTGATGGCTACACCTTC. Translation gives CAISDWDRGSDGYTF.

V and J are TRBV27 and TRBJ2-5; TRBD1 is a possible D gene (5 bases). Germline lookup yields CDR1 MNHEY and CDR2 SMNVEV (reference sequence). Trimming left V 4 bases short and J 7 bases short, with 19 bases between. This CDR3 region has 15 residues. The CDR3 here is CASSSRAGDLRTQYF. The CDR3 DNA sequence: TGTGCCAGCAGTTCCAGGGCAGGAGACTTGAGGACCCAGTACTTC.

The rearrangement uses TRBV7-8 and TRBJ1-1; 12 bases are shared with TRBD1. CDR1 SGHVS and CDR2 FQNEAQ come from the germline V gene. The V and J ends lost 6 bases and 1 base, in that order; junction bases with no gene match: 9. CDR3 length: 17 residues. The chain's CDR3 is CASRLPGQGAGNTEAFF. The DNA for the CDR3 is TGTGCCAGCAGACTTCCGGGACAGGGGGCTGGGAACACTGAAGCTTTCTTT.

CDR3 DNA: TGCAGCGCCCGACAGACCTACGAGCAGTACTTC. Translating gives CSARQTYEQYF. This sequence joins TRBV29-1 and TRBJ2-7, with D perhaps matching TRBD1 (5 bases). The V end was cut by 7 bases, the J end by 2 bases, with 9 bases between. There are 11 residues in the CDR3. Germline V gives CDR1 SQVTM, CDR2 ANQGSEA.

The V and J genes are TRBV7-8 and TRBJ2-7; D is undetermined. The CDR3 length is 15 residues. Germline assignment: CDR1 SGHVS and CDR2 FQNEAQ. V shed 5 bases and J shed 2 bases, with 16 bases lying between them. The CDR3 region has the DNA TGTGCCAGCAGCGCGTCAACGCTGAGAACCTACGAGCAGTACTTC. This encodes CASSASTLRTYEQYF.

The V call is TRBV5-1, the J call TRBJ1-2; 11 bases are a match to TRBD1. The CDR3 covers 15 residues. J gave up 7 bases and V 3 bases, and 8 bases lay outside the gene matches. The germline V gene has CDR1 SGHRS and CDR2 YFSETQ. CDR3 DNA: TGCGCCAGCAGCTCCGGACAGGGGGCTCTCTCTGGCTACACCTTC. It is translated as CASSSGQGALSGYTF.

The gene calls are TRBV30 and TRBJ2-1, with TRBD1 matching over 9 bases. The CDR3 loop spans 15 amino acids. In germline, CDR1 is GTSNPN, CDR2 SVGIG (reference sequence). J gave up 3 bases and V 5 bases, and 8 bases lay outside the gene matches. The CDR3 is CAWVFGDRDYNEQFF. The CDR3 DNA is TGTGCCTGGGTTTTTGGGGACAGGGACTACAATGAGCAGTTCTTC.

The J gene is TRBJ1-5, the V gene TRBV15; D call uncertain. The germline V and J ends were trimmed by 0 bases and 2 bases, with 8 bases remaining between them. The germline gives CDR1 LNHNV, CDR2 YYDKDF (reference sequence). This CDR3 has 15 amino acids. The CDR3 region is CATSREGRGNQPQHF. In nucleotides, the CDR3 is TGTGCCACCAGCAGAGAGGGGAGGGGCAATCAGCCCCAGCATTTT.

The chain employs TRBV18 and TRBJ1-2; TRBD1 agrees at 7 bases. V lost 3 bases and J lost 2; bases outside the gene matches: 15. CDR1 KGHSH and CDR2 LQKENI come from the germline V gene. The CDR3 has 18 amino acids. The CDR3 spells CASSPKGDSLLLNYGYTF. The CDR3 coding sequence is TGTGCCAGCTCACCGAAGGGGGACAGCTTGTTACTGAACTATGGCTACACCTTC.

The chain couples TRBV5-6 to TRBJ2-7; 8 bases agree with TRBD1. The J segment lost 7 bases and the V segment lost 4 bases, leaving 10 bases of the junction unmatched. The V gene's germline CDR1 is SGHDT and CDR2 YYEEEE. The CDR3 is 14 amino acids. Here the CDR3 reads CASSSRQGMSEQYF. The CDR3 region has the DNA TGTGCCAGCAGCAGCCGACAGGGGATGAGTGAGCAGTACTTC. Full variable domain (rest looked up from reference TRBV5-6 and TRBJ2-7): DAGVTQSPTHLIKTRGQQVTLRCSPKSGHDTVSWYQQALGQGPQFIFQYYEEEERQRGNFPDRFSGHQFPNYSSELNVNALLLGDSALYLCASSSRQGMSEQYFGPGTRLTVT.

This clone has a single count. The gene calls are TRBV5-1 and TRBJ1-1; D unresolved. With 4 bases removed from V and 3 bases from J, the gap between germline ends came to 7 bases. CDR1 and CDR2 from the germline V gene are SGHRS and YFSETQ. CDR3 length equals 12 residues. CDR3 protein: CASSPRDTEAFF. Written as DNA, the CDR3 is TGCGCCAGCAGCCCACGGGACACTGAAGCTTTCTTT.

The CDR3 coding sequence is TGTGCCAGCAGTACTAGTGAGGGCTACACCTTC. Translation: CASSTSEGYTF. J is TRBJ1-2 and V is TRBV7-2; D unclear. The germline V gene has CDR1 SGHTA and CDR2 FQGNSA. The CDR3 contains 11 residues. V lost 6 bases and J lost 8, with 10 bases in between. The entire variable domain, with the rest obtained from reference TRBV7-2 and TRBJ1-2, is as follows: GAGVSQSPSNKVTEKGKDVELRCDPISGHTALYWYRQSLGQGLEFLIYFQGNSAPDKSGLPSDRFSAERTGGSVSTLTIQRTQQEDSAVYLCASSTSEGYTFGSGTRLTVV.

This chain connects TRBV28 to TRBJ1-2, with TRBD1 identical over 7 bases. The CDR3 runs 15 residues. CDR1 is MDHEN, CDR2 SYDVKM, per germline. J lost 4 bases, V lost 4 bases, and 9 bases had no gene match. The CDR3 DNA follows: TGTGCCAGCAGTTCCCCCAGACAGGGTTCCTATGGCTACACCTTC. Translation gives CASSSPRQGSYGYTF.

The table lists this clone with a few counts. The rearrangement joins TRBV7-2 to TRBJ1-4; D is possibly TRBD1 (5 bases). The CDR3 is 13 amino acids. Trimming shortened V by 5 bases and J by 8 bases, and 12 bases separated the two germline ends. CDR1 and CDR2 from the germline V gene are SGHTA and FQGNSA. The CDR3 protein is CASSPTWGEKLFF. The CDR3 coding sequence is TGTGCCAGCAGCCCCACCTGGGGCGAAAAACTGTTTTTT. The full variable domain, rest sourced from reference TRBV7-2 and TRBJ1-4, is GAGVSQSPSNKVTEKGKDVELRCDPISGHTALYWYRQSLGQGLEFLIYFQGNSAPDKSGLPSDRFSAERTGGSVSTLTIQRTQQEDSAVYLCASSPTWGEKLFFGSGTQLSVL.

This clone appeared a single time. The gene calls are TRBV11-2 and TRBJ2-7, with TRBD1 as a possible D gene (5 bases). The germline CDR1 and CDR2 sequences are SGHAT and FQNNGV. The CDR3 extends over 13 amino acids. V lost 5 bases, J lost 0 bases, and 8 bases lay in between. CDR3 sequence: CASSRQSSYEQYF. CDR3 sequence (DNA): TGTGCCAGCAGCCGACAGTCCTCCTACGAGCAGTACTTC.

The gene calls are TRBV5-5 and TRBJ1-2, with 10 bases matching TRBD1. V was clipped by 5 bases and J by 6 bases; unmatched bases: 7. Germline values: CDR1 SGHKS, CDR2 YYEKEE (reference sequence). The CDR3 length is 14 residues. Written as DNA, the CDR3 is TGTGCCAGCAGGTATCCGGGACAGGGGAATGGCTACACCTTC. Translation: CASRYPGQGNGYTF.

The V and J genes are TRBV19 and TRBJ1-5, with TRBD1 as a possible D gene (6 bases). The CDR3 extends over 14 amino acids. In germline, CDR1 is LNHDA, CDR2 SQIVND (reference sequence). V was pared by 6 bases and J by 3 bases, with 12 bases between. The CDR3 region is CASRKTGINQPQHF. CDR3 DNA sequence: TGTGCCAGTAGAAAAACAGGGATCAATCAGCCCCAGCATTTT.

This clone has a handful of counts. The chain combines TRBV5-4 with TRBJ2-5; possibly TRBD2 for D (6 bases). The V end was cut by 3 bases, the J end by 5 bases, with 14 bases between. The CDR3 has 14 amino acids. Per germline, CDR1 SGHNT and CDR2 YYREEE (reference sequence). The CDR3 reads CASSSRRGGETQYF. DNA for the CDR3: TGTGCCAGCAGCTCCAGGCGGGGCGGTGAGACCCAGTACTTC.

The chain recombines TRBV7-8 with TRBJ2-5; maybe TRBD1 (6 bases). The J call may be faulty, since TRBJ2-7 better matches the DNA end. The length of the CDR3 is 13 residues. The V gene's germline CDR1 is SGHVS and CDR2 FQNEAQ. In DNA, the CDR3 is TGTGCCAGCAGCTGGGACACCGACTACGAGCAGTACTTC. As protein: CASSWDTDYEQYF.

V is TRBV4-1 and J is TRBJ1-6; D is uncertain. The CDR3 loop spans 15 amino acids. V gave up 0 bases and J gave up 6 bases, with 9 bases separating them. Germline CDR1 MGHRA, CDR2 YSYEKL. The CDR3 protein is CASSQERETNSPLHF. Here the CDR3 DNA reads TGCGCCAGCAGCCAAGAGAGGGAGACTAATTCACCCCTCCACTTT.

This clone was picked up a small number of times. The V gene is TRBV2, the J gene TRBJ1-5; D is unclear. This CDR3 comprises 14 residues. Germline V lookup: CDR1 SNHLY, CDR2 FYNNEI. Trimming shortened V by 3 bases and J by 2 bases, and 8 bases separated the two germline ends. In nucleotides, the CDR3 is TGTGCCAGCAGTGATGTTAGCCGCAATCAGCCCCAGCATTTT. This translates into CASSDVSRNQPQHF.

CDR3 residues: CASSYSSAGGGETQYF. DNA of the CDR3: TGTGCCAGCAGTTACTCGAGCGCAGGGGGAGGCGAGACCCAGTACTTC. This rearrangement joins TRBV6-5 to TRBJ2-5; tentatively, D is TRBD1 (7 bases). From germline, CDR1 is MNHEY and CDR2 SVGAGI. Deletions cut 0 bases from V and 5 bases from J, with 16 bases between. This CDR3 contains 16 residues.

This rearrangement joins TRBV6-6 to TRBJ2-5; D is unclear. The CDR3 contains 16 residues. V dropped 6 bases and J dropped 2 bases, with 19 bases sitting between them. CDR1 and CDR2 from the germline V gene are MNHNY and SVGAGI (reference sequence). As DNA, the CDR3 is TGTGCCAGCAGCTCCCTTGGGTTATCTAGGCAAGAGACCCAGTACTTC. It is translated as CASSSLGLSRQETQYF.